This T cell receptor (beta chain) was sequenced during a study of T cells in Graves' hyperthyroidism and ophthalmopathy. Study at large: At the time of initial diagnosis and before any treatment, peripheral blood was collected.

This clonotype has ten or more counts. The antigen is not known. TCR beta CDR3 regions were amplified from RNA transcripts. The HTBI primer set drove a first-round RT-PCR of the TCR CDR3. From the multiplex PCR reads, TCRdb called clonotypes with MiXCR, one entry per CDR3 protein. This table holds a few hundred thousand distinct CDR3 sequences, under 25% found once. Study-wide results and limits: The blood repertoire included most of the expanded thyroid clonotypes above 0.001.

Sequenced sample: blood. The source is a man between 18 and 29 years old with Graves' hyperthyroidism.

CDR3 sequence: CASSQAGARYEQYF. The CDR3 DNA sequence: TGTGCCAGCAGCCAAGCGGGGGCCCGCTACGAGCAGTACTTC. The gene calls are TRBV6-2 or TRBV6-3 and TRBJ2-7; 8 bases fit TRBD2. V dropped 6 bases and J dropped 3; count of bases not matched to a gene: 7. Germline V gene sequence: CDR1 MNHEY, CDR2 SVGEGT. The CDR3 has 14 amino acids.